These 5 T cell receptor beta chains came from one sample sequenced in a study of T-cell reconstitution after alpha-beta-depleted transplantation in children (dated by TCRdb to about 2016). Libraries were made using PCR. Instrument on record: Illumina HiSeq 2500. TCR libraries were prepared with molecular barcoding, using unique molecular identifiers to normalize TCRbeta repertoire quantification. TCRdb ran its own pipeline on the public reads, namely fastp trimming at Q25 and MiXCR clone calling, and kept in-frame beta chains. Rows are combined by CDR3 protein, so each entry shows the most common genes and DNA. This sample lists roughly 200,000 distinct CDR3 sequences; 13% to 15% were detected once. Roughly 13% of the sample lies in the top ten. This material consisted of PBMCs from the stem cell graft donor, taken from the stem cell graft. Source of these receptors: a human donor who donated a stem cell graft to a child with acute lymphoblastic leukemia.

The table lists this clonotype with many counts. The chain is built from TRBV5-1 and TRBJ1-1; D is uncertain. V lost 1 base, J lost 3 bases, and 7 bases lay in between. CDR1 SGHRS and CDR2 YFSETQ come from the germline V gene. CDR3 length: 13 residues. DNA of the CDR3: TGCGCCAGCAGCTTGATTCAGGACACTGAAGCTTTCTTT. Amino acids: CASSLIQDTEAFF.

This clonotype was detected many times. V and J are TRBV6-5 and TRBJ1-3; 7 bases agree with TRBD1. This CDR3 region has 15 residues. V shed 4 bases, J shed 4 bases, and the junction held 7 bases outside the gene matches. Germline lookup yields CDR1 MNHEY and CDR2 SVGAGI. DNA of the CDR3: TGTGCCAGCAGTTTCGACAGGGCGGCCGGAAACACCATATATTTT. Amino acids: CASSFDRAAGNTIYF.

In its sample, this clonotype was seen many times. The V call is TRBV21-1, the J call TRBJ1-2; the DNA was not compared with TRBD1, the D call given in the table. TRBV21-1 is termed a pseudogene. The CDR3 consists of 16 residues. CDR3 in DNA: TGTGCCAGCACCCCAGATACAGACCGGACAAGTTATGGCTACACCTTC. It encodes CASTPDTDRTSYGYTF.

This clonotype has a handful of counts. The CDR3 nucleotides read TGTGCCAGCAGCTGGGGGTTGAGCACTGAAGCTTTCTTT. This codes for CASSWGLSTEAFF. This chain joins TRBV5-4 and TRBJ1-1, with a weak D call TRBD1 (5 bases). V dropped 3 bases and J dropped 4 bases, with 10 bases sitting between them. Germline V gene lookup returns CDR1 SGHNT and CDR2 YYREEE (reference sequence). The CDR3 is made up of 13 amino acids. Using reference TRBV5-4 and TRBJ1-1 for the parts outside the CDR3, the full variable domain is ETGVTQSPTHLIKTRGQQVTLRCSSQSGHNTVSWYQQALGQGPQFIFQYYREEENGRGNFPPRFSGLQFPNYSSELNVNALELDDSALYLCASSWGLSTEAFFGQGTRLTVV.

The gene calls are TRBV20-1 and TRBJ2-7; D is undetermined. Germline CDR1 and CDR2: DFQATT and SNEGSKA (reference sequence). V lost 3 bases and J 6 bases, leaving 12 bases between the germline ends. The CDR3 has 12 residues. The CDR3 protein is CSASYSTTEQYF. Here the CDR3 DNA reads TGCAGTGCTAGTTACTCCACTACCGAGCAGTACTTC.